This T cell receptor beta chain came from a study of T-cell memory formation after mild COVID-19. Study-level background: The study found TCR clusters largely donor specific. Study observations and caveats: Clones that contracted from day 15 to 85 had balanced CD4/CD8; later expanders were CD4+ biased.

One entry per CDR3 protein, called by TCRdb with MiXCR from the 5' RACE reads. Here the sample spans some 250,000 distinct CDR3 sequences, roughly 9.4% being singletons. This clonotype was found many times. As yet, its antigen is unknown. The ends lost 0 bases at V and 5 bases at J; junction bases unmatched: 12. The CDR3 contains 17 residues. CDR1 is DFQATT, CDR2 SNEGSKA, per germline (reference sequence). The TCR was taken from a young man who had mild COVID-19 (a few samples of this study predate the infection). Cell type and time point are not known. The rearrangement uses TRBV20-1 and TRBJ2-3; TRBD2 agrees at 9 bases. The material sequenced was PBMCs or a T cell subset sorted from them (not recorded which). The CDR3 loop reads CSARDPLGGGVVDTQYF. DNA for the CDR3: TGCAGTGCTAGAGATCCTTTGGGCGGGGGGGTTGTAGATACGCAGTATTTT.